Listed here are 10 T cell receptor beta chains from one sample, sequenced in a study of blood T cell repertoires in COVID-19. Clones were read by immunoSEQ multiplex PCR, and TCRdb kept only the in-frame ones, dropping some. This table has about 220,000 clones, about 87% appearing once. The sequencing sample was made of PBMCs or T cells enriched from blood (not recorded which). The receptors derive from a woman aged 30 to 39 who had recovered from COVID-19.

This clone has a single count. The chain is built from TRBV11-2 and TRBJ2-7; possible D gene TRBD1, 6 bases. Germline CDR1 is SGHAT and CDR2 is FQNNGV. The CDR3 loop spans 15 amino acids. The V gene lost 8 bases and the J gene lost 0 bases, with 17 bases spanning the gap. The CDR3 reads CASPPPRGSSYEQYF. Written as DNA, the CDR3 is TGTGCCAGCCCCCCTCCTAGGGGGAGCTCCTACGAGCAGTACTTC.

The V gene is TRBV5-1, the J gene TRBJ2-5, with 9 bases matching TRBD1. Unmatched junction bases numbered 5, after V lost 5 bases and J lost 6 bases. The germline gives CDR1 SGHRS, CDR2 YFSETQ. CDR3 length: 13 residues. In nucleotides, the CDR3 is TGCGCCAGCAGACAGGGGGCCGAGAAGACCCAGTACTTC. Translating it yields CASRQGAEKTQYF.

The chain links TRBV19 to TRBJ2-7, with a weak D call TRBD2 (7 bases). The CDR3 is 12 amino acids. From germline, CDR1 is LNHDA and CDR2 SQIVND (reference sequence). V lost 3 bases to trimming and J lost 10 bases, with 13 bases between them. The CDR3 loop reads CASSMNRGAQYF. CDR3 coding DNA: TGTGCCAGTAGTATGAATCGGGGGGCACAGTACTTC.

CDR3 nucleotides: TGCGCCAGCAGCTTGGCCCAGGGATTAGCGAACACCGGGGAGCTGTTTTTT. It encodes CASSLAQGLANTGELFF. The chain couples TRBV5-1 to TRBJ2-2; maybe TRBD1 (5 bases). The CDR3 length is 17 residues. Trimming left V 0 bases short and J 0 bases short, with 12 bases between. Germline V CDR1 and CDR2: SGHRS, YFSETQ.

The chain uses TRBV28 and TRBJ2-7, with 7 bases fitting TRBD2. Trimming removed 7 bases from V and 0 bases from J; junction bases left unmatched: 6. Germline V gene sequence: CDR1 MDHEN, CDR2 SYDVKM. CDR3 size: 14 residues. The CDR3, as DNA: TGTGCCAGCAAGCTGCGGGGGAACTCCTACGAGCAGTACTTC. The encoded protein is CASKLRGNSYEQYF.

The V call is TRBV7-2, the J call TRBJ2-5; D is possibly TRBD2 (7 bases). Germline assignment: CDR1 SGHTA and CDR2 FQGNSA. This CDR3 contains 15 residues. V was trimmed by 8 bases and J by 4 bases, leaving 20 bases between them. CDR3 in amino acids: CASARDGGLGETQYF. The CDR3 DNA reads as TGTGCCAGCGCGCGTGACGGGGGGCTGGGAGAGACCCAGTACTTC. The full variable domain, with the rest looked up from reference TRBV7-2 and TRBJ2-5, is GAGVSQSPSNKVTEKGKDVELRCDPISGHTALYWYRQSLGQGLEFLIYFQGNSAPDKSGLPSDRFSAERTGGSVSTLTIQRTQQEDSAVYLCASARDGGLGETQYFGPGTRLLVL.

This chain connects TRBV11-2 to TRBJ1-1; tentatively, D is TRBD1 (6 bases). This CDR3 contains 16 residues. Per germline, CDR1 SGHAT and CDR2 FQNNGV. V gave up 1 base and J gave up 1 base, with 13 bases separating them. CDR3 loop: CASSLGLDRTNTEAFF. The CDR3 DNA is TGTGCCAGCAGCTTAGGCCTCGACAGGACGAACACTGAAGCTTTCTTT.

V usage is TRBV5-1 and J usage is TRBJ1-3; TRBD1 matches 8 bases. Germline CDR1 is SGHRS and CDR2 is YFSETQ. Trimming took 4 bases from V and 3 from J; bases not matched to a gene: 6. CDR3 size: 15 residues. CDR3 amino acids: CASSATGAYGNTIYF. The CDR3 bases are TGCGCCAGCAGCGCGACAGGGGCGTATGGAAACACCATATATTTT.

The chain uses TRBV6-5 and TRBJ1-2; tentatively, D is TRBD1 (5 bases). The CDR3 length is 14 residues. Trimming shortened V by 5 bases and J by 3 bases, and 13 bases separated the two germline ends. Germline V lookup: CDR1 MNHEY, CDR2 SVGAGI. The CDR3 loop is CASSRQLWDYGYTF. For the CDR3, the DNA is TGTGCCAGCAGTCGACAGTTATGGGACTATGGCTACACCTTC.

The chain links TRBV5-1 to TRBJ1-1; D is unresolved. Trimming removed 7 bases from V and 4 bases from J, with 14 bases in between. This CDR3 is built from 13 residues. From germline, CDR1 is SGHRS and CDR2 YFSETQ. CDR3 nucleotide sequence: TGCGCCAGCCGAGACGGCGGCGGCACTGAAGCTTTCTTT. As protein: CASRDGGGTEAFF.